This TCR beta chain was profiled in a study of cytomegalovirus exposure and HLA in healthy donors. Study at large: Earlier results showed approximately 110 million unique TCR beta sequences derived from approximately 170 million T cells.

Details on this clone: The antigen is undetermined.

The study's findings and limits: In a later analysis, compared with equally common non-associated chains, HLA-associated beta chains were more expanded.

The CDR3 sequence is 16 residues long. The trim removed 1 base at V and 7 bases at J, leaving 12 bases unmatched. Germline V CDR1 and CDR2: LGHNA, YNFKEQ. The PCR had 60 Vbeta and 13 Jbeta primers. Clones were read by immunoSEQ multiplex PCR, and TCRdb kept only the in-frame ones, dropping some. This sample carries around 58,000 clones, approximately 80% of them seen once, and the ten largest clones take around 2.5%. Sequenced material: PBMCs. This chain links TRBV4-2 with TRBJ1-1; 7 nucleotides line up with TRBD1. The receptor was isolated from a female donor in good health and CMV-seronegative. CDR3 bases: TGTGCCAGCAGCCAAGGTTTGAACAGGGGAATTAATGAAGCTTTCTTT. Translated: CASSQGLNRGINEAFF.